Presented here are 11 T cell receptor beta chains from one specimen sequenced in a study of tumor and adjacent non-tumor tissue in lung cancer. Three rounds of nested PCR, following a modified ARM-PCR protocol, produced the TCRbeta library. TCRdb reprocessed the multiplex PCR reads with MiXCR, giving one entry per CDR3 protein. This sample yields tens of thousands of distinct CDR3 sequences, of which about 70% are seen a single time; around 16% belongs to the top ten. No cell sorting was done before RNA was extracted from the tissue. The material sequenced was lung tumor tissue. The receptors here all came from a man in his sixties with non-small cell lung cancer.

This clonotype was counted once. A much bigger clone sits one base away, suggesting this may be a read error. The chain recombines TRBV6-6 with TRBJ1-1; unclear D gene. In germline, CDR1 is MNHNY, CDR2 SVGAGI (reference sequence). This CDR3 contains 12 residues. DNA of the CDR3: TGTGCCAGCAGTTACGTAGACACTGAATCTTTCTTT. Protein product: CASSYVDTESFF.

This clonotype appeared a single time. The chain recombines TRBV12-3 or TRBV12-4 with TRBJ2-6; D not resolved. Trimming shortened V by 5 bases and J by 4 bases, and 18 bases separated the two germline ends. The CDR3 length is 17 residues. In DNA, the CDR3 is TGTGCCAGCAGTCCTGTGACTTTTGTCTCCGGGGCCAACGTCCTGACTTTC. Amino acid sequence: CASSPVTFVSGANVLTF.

Notes on this clonotype: A much larger clone differs by one base, so this may be a read error. The rearrangement uses TRBV20-1 and TRBJ2-3, with 7 bases fitting TRBD1. The CDR3 has 15 amino acids. J lost 2 bases, V lost 2 bases, and 7 bases had no gene match. Germline V gene sequence: CDR1 DFQATT, CDR2 SNEGSKA (reference sequence). The CDR3 is CSARTTGYVTDTQYF. Here the CDR3 DNA reads TGCAGTGCTAGAACGACAGGGTACGTCACAGATACGCAGTATTTT.

Comment on this clonotype: The CDR3 end shows no conserved phenylalanine or tryptophan, and so a read error is likely. The chain links TRBV29-1 to TRBJ1-2; possibly TRBD1 for D (6 bases). The CDR3 totals 15 residues. Between the trimmed V and J ends, which lost 4 bases and 5 bases, there was a span of 20 bases. Germline V lookup: CDR1 SQVTM, CDR2 ANQGSEA. The CDR3 region has the DNA TGCAGCGTTGGAGGGACCCCGGGGGACAAGTATGGCTACACCTCC. Its protein is CSVGGTPGDKYGYTS.

Regarding this clonotype: An end of the junction differs from the germline gene, which may be a read error. The chain couples TRBV28 to TRBJ2-7, with 8 nucleotides matching TRBD2. The CDR3 is 17 residues long. From germline, CDR1 is MDHEN and CDR2 SYDVKM. The CDR3 spells CASNLSQGAGGSYEQYF. Written as DNA, the CDR3 is TGTGCCAGCAATTTATCACAGGGCGCGGGAGGATCCTACGAGCAGTACTTC.

This clonotype was observed many times. The V gene is TRBV20-1, the J gene TRBJ2-5; 10 bases align to TRBD2. The V and J ends lost 7 bases and 6 bases, in that order; junction bases with no gene match: 11. This CDR3 contains 14 residues. CDR1 is DFQATT and CDR2 is SNEGSKA in the germline V gene (reference sequence). The CDR3 DNA follows: TGCAGTGTTAACCTAGCGGGAGAGTTTAAGACCCAGTACTTC. It translates to CSVNLAGEFKTQYF.

A word on this clonotype: The CDR3 ends on some other residue instead of the conserved phenylalanine or tryptophan, so this is likely a read error. The chain has TRBV6-6 and TRBJ2-5; D is unresolved. CDR1 is MNHNY and CDR2 is SVGAGI in the germline V gene (reference sequence). This CDR3 region has 15 residues. This chain's CDR3 is CASSYSTTPTETQYL. For the CDR3, the DNA is TGTGCCAGCAGTTACTCTACGACACCGACTGAGACACAGTACTTA.

This clonotype was recorded a few times. Germline and junction disagree at one end, which may indicate a read error. The chain combines TRBV11-3 with TRBJ2-6; either TRBD1 or TRBD2 may supply D (5 bases each). CDR3 length equals 15 residues. Germline CDR1 and CDR2: SGHNT and YENEEA. The CDR3 region is CASSQRGAGANVLSF. CDR3 DNA: TGTGCCAGCAGCCAACGGGGTGCTGGGGCCAACGTCCTGTCTTTC. The variable domain in full, with the rest retrieved from reference TRBV11-3 and TRBJ2-6, is EAGVVQSPRYKIIEKKQPVAFWCNPISGHNTLYWYLQNLGQGPELLIRYENEEAVDDSQLPKDRFSAERLKGVDSTLKIQPAELGDSAVYLCASSQRGAGANVLSFGAGSRLTVL.

In the case of this clonotype: This likely comes from a read error, as the CDR3 has no conserved phenylalanine or tryptophan at its end. This chain links TRBV12-3 or TRBV12-4 with TRBJ1-5; D might be TRBD1 (5 bases). Trimming cost V 6 bases and J 7 bases, with 16 bases left between them. This CDR3 spans 14 amino acids. Written as DNA, the CDR3 is TGTGCCAGCAGCACAGCCACAGGAGTACAGCCCCAGCATATT. It encodes CASSTATGVQPQHI.

With regard to this clonotype: This may be a read error, as it is one base from a much larger clone. The CDR3 carries no conserved terminal phenylalanine or tryptophan, so it likely arises from a read error. The chain combines TRBV28 with TRBJ1-5, with D maybe TRBD1 (5 bases). V lost 2 bases and J 0 bases, leaving 8 bases between the germline ends. Germline CDR1 is MDHEN and CDR2 is SYDVKM. The CDR3 runs to 15 residues. The CDR3 DNA sequence: TGTGCCAGCAGTTTAGAGGGGAATAGCAATCAGCCCCAGCATATT. It codes for CASSLEGNSNQPQHI.

Turning to this clonotype: One end of the junction does not line up with germline, which may come from a read error. The chain employs TRBV6-2 or TRBV6-3 and TRBJ2-2; D is perhaps TRBD2 (6 bases). Per germline, CDR1 MNHEY and CDR2 SVGEGT. This CDR3 region has 16 residues. The CDR3 region is CASSYSASANTGELLF. DNA for the CDR3: TGTGCCAGCAGTTACTCGGCTAGCGCTAACACCGGGGAGCTGCTGTTT.